Presented here are 28 T cell receptor beta chains from one specimen sequenced in a study of blood T cell repertoires in COVID-19. Repertoires were generated with immunoSEQ multiplex PCR, while TCRdb's copy carries only in-frame clones and drops some. The sample gives under 150,000 clones, roughly 84% of which show up once; over 1.1% is in the top ten. Input material: peripheral blood. All receptors come from a man aged 60 to 69 with acute or convalescent COVID-19.

The rearrangement uses TRBV19 and TRBJ1-1; 7 nucleotides match TRBD1. J lost 1 base, V lost 4 bases, and 3 bases had no gene match. The CDR3 length is 14 residues. Germline lookup yields CDR1 LNHDA and CDR2 SQIVND (reference sequence). This chain's CDR3 is CASSTNRGNTEAFF. As DNA, the CDR3 is TGTGCCAGTAGTACCAACAGGGGGAACACTGAAGCTTTCTTT.

CDR3 amino acids: CASSEPPAGGLSYEQYF. The CDR3 DNA sequence: TGTGCCAGCAGTGAACCCCCTGCGGGGGGGCTATCCTACGAGCAGTACTTC. The V and J genes are TRBV6-1 and TRBJ2-7; 9 nucleotides agree with TRBD2. Germline V gives CDR1 MNHNS, CDR2 SASEGT. V gave up 2 bases and J gave up 1 base; unmatched junction bases: 9. The CDR3 is 17 residues long.

Here the CDR3 DNA reads TGTGCCAGCAGCACACACAGGGCCGCCTACAATGAGCAGTTCTTC. It is translated as CASSTHRAAYNEQFF. This chain joins TRBV3-1 (or the pseudogene TRBV3-2) and TRBJ2-1, with D perhaps TRBD1 (6 bases). Trimming removed 5 bases from V and 2 bases from J, with 13 bases in between. The CDR3 loop spans 15 amino acids. Germline assignment: CDR1 LGHDT and CDR2 YNNKEL (reference sequence).

This chain links TRBV9 with TRBJ2-7; unclear D gene. With 2 bases removed from V and 12 bases from J, the gap between germline ends came to 18 bases. This CDR3 region has 13 residues. The germline V gene has CDR1 SGDLS and CDR2 YYNGEE. The DNA of the CDR3 is TGTGCCAGCAGCGTTGCAGGATCCCGTTTATTGTACTTC. This sequence encodes CASSVAGSRLLYF.

The chain has TRBV4-1 and TRBJ2-2; 7 bases align to TRBD2. Germline V gene sequence: CDR1 MGHRA, CDR2 YSYEKL. This CDR3 region has 15 residues. V lost 4 bases, J lost 6 bases, and 8 bases stayed unmatched. CDR3 sequence reads: CASSLQAGWAGELFF. The CDR3 DNA is TGCGCCAGCAGCCTCCAAGCGGGATGGGCCGGGGAGCTGTTTTTT.

The chain combines TRBV7-6 with TRBJ1-1; no clear D gene. The CDR3 loop spans 15 amino acids. Germline CDR1 and CDR2: SGHVS and FNYEAQ. V lost 2 bases and J 6 bases, leaving 16 bases between the germline ends. This chain's CDR3 is CASSLKRGEAAEAFF. The CDR3 bases are TGTGCCAGCAGCTTAAAACGGGGAGAGGCAGCTGAAGCTTTCTTT. The complete variable domain, with remaining parts taken from reference TRBV7-6 and TRBJ1-1, reads GAGVSQSPRYKVTKRGQDVALRCDPISGHVSLYWYRQALGQGPEFLTYFNYEAQQDKSGLPNDRFSAERPEGSISTLTIQRTEQRDSAMYRCASSLKRGEAAEAFFGQGTRLTVV.

The gene calls are TRBV21-1 and TRBJ2-5; no check of the table's D call, TRBD1, against the DNA was made. TRBV21-1 is an annotated pseudogene. The length of the CDR3 is 14 residues. CDR3 nucleotides: TGTGCCAGCAGCAAAGCGGGACAGGGGGAGACCCAGTACTTC. Translating gives CASSKAGQGETQYF.

The gene calls are TRBV5-1 and TRBJ1-2; 9 nucleotides agree with TRBD1. The V segment lost 4 bases and the J segment 0 bases; nucleotides outside the gene matches: 7. From germline, CDR1 is SGHRS and CDR2 YFSETQ. This CDR3 comprises 16 residues. The CDR3 is CASSKGTGLANYGYTF. The CDR3 nucleotides are TGCGCCAGCAGCAAAGGGACAGGGTTAGCTAACTATGGCTACACCTTC.

J is TRBJ2-3 and V is TRBV7-9, with TRBD2 matching 11 bases. Germline V gene sequence: CDR1 SEHNR, CDR2 FQNEAQ (reference sequence). J was trimmed by 0 bases and V by 5 bases; bases with no gene match: 7. The CDR3 extends over 17 amino acids. CDR3 amino acids: CASSPDRLAGSTDTQYF. CDR3 DNA sequence: TGTGCCAGCAGCCCTGACCGACTAGCGGGGAGCACAGATACGCAGTATTTT.

The V and J genes are TRBV3-1 (or the pseudogene TRBV3-2) and TRBJ1-4; D might be TRBD1 (6 bases). CDR3 length: 15 amino acids. Germline V gene sequence: CDR1 LGHDT, CDR2 YNNKEL (reference sequence). V lost 3 bases, J lost 1 base, and 9 bases lay in between. CDR3 sequence (DNA): TGTGCCAGCAGCCAGAGGGGGTTAACTAATGAAAAACTGTTTTTT. Protein: CASSQRGLTNEKLFF.

The V gene is TRBV2, the J gene TRBJ2-7; 10 bases match TRBD2. J was trimmed by 4 bases and V by 6 bases; bases with no gene match: 3. The CDR3 contains 13 residues. Germline V gene data show CDR1 as SNHLY and CDR2 as FYNNEI. The CDR3 bases are TGTGCCAGCAGGGGACTAGCGATTTACGAGCAGTACTTC. Its protein product is CASRGLAIYEQYF.

V is TRBV7-3 and J is TRBJ2-5; 9 bases fit TRBD1. The junction had 9 bases not matched to a gene; V was cut back by 2 bases and J by 2 bases. Per the germline V gene, CDR1 is SGHTA and CDR2 is FQGTGA. The CDR3 contains 17 residues. The DNA of the CDR3 is TGTGCCAGCAGCTTACAGAAACCGGGACAGGGTCAAGAGACCCAGTACTTC. Its protein product is CASSLQKPGQGQETQYF.

The chain couples TRBV5-5 to TRBJ2-1, with D possibly TRBD1 on 6 matching bases. Between the trimmed V and J ends, which lost 0 bases and 5 bases, there was a span of 12 bases. Germline CDR1 reads SGHKS; CDR2 reads YYEKEE (reference sequence). This CDR3 contains 15 residues. CDR3 in DNA: TGTGCCAGCAGCTTGGCCTTGGGGGCAAACAATGAGCAGTTCTTC. It is translated as CASSLALGANNEQFF.

CDR3 loop: CASKRYSYEQYF. As DNA, the CDR3 is TGTGCCAGCAAGCGATACTCCTACGAGCAGTACTTC. V gene TRBV2 combines with J gene TRBJ2-7; D not resolved. Trimming left V 7 bases short and J 0 bases short, with 7 bases between. The CDR3 consists of 12 residues. Germline-derived CDR1 and CDR2 are SNHLY and FYNNEI.

In this sample, this clone turned up a few times. CDR3 sequence reads: CASSERIRGRGADTQYF. The DNA for the CDR3 is TGTGCCAGCAGTGAAAGGATCAGGGGCAGAGGGGCAGATACGCAGTATTTT. V gene TRBV2 combines with J gene TRBJ2-3; D is perhaps TRBD1 (6 bases). Germline CDR1 and CDR2: SNHLY and FYNNEI. V was clipped by 2 bases and J by 4 bases, with 19 bases between them. The length of the CDR3 is 17 residues. Using reference TRBV2 and TRBJ2-3 for the parts outside the CDR3, the full variable domain is EPEVTQTPSHQVTQMGQEVILRCVPISNHLYFYWYRQILGQKVEFLVSFYNNEISEKSEIFDDQFSVERPDGSNFTLKIRSTKLEDSAMYFCASSERIRGRGADTQYFGPGTRLTVL.

This clone showed up just once. The rearrangement uses TRBV14 and TRBJ1-1; possibly TRBD1 for D (5 bases). Trimming shortened V by 1 base and J by 5 bases, and 14 bases separated the two germline ends. The CDR3 consists of 15 residues. The germline CDR1 and CDR2 sequences are SGHDN and FVKESK. CDR3 amino acids: CASSQGIGGDTEAFF. The CDR3 DNA is TGTGCCAGCAGCCAAGGAATTGGGGGGGATACTGAAGCTTTCTTT. Full variable domain (outside the CDR3, taken from reference TRBV14 and TRBJ1-1): EAGVTQFPSHSVIEKGQTVTLRCDPISGHDNLYWYRRVMGKEIKFLLHFVKESKQDESGMPNNRFLAERTGGTYSTLKVQPAELEDSGVYFCASSQGIGGDTEAFFGQGTRLTVV.

The chain combines TRBV6-4 with TRBJ1-2; D not certain. The V end was cut by 0 bases, the J end by 7 bases, with 3 bases between. Germline V CDR1 and CDR2: MRHNA, SNTAGT. The CDR3 is 11 amino acids. In nucleotides, the CDR3 is TGTGCCAGCAGTGACTCTATTGGCTACACCTTC. Its translation is CASSDSIGYTF.

The chain couples TRBV19 to TRBJ1-5; D perhaps matches TRBD1 (6 bases). Trimming removed 4 bases at V and 6 bases at J, with 10 bases between. There are 13 residues in the CDR3. Per germline, CDR1 LNHDA and CDR2 SQIVND (reference sequence). The DNA of the CDR3 is TGTGCCAGTAGTACGGGGGGCGGTCAGCCCCAGCATTTT. Translated: CASSTGGGQPQHF.

The chain carries TRBV30 and TRBJ1-6; no clear D. There are 17 residues in the CDR3. In germline, CDR1 is GTSNPN, CDR2 SVGIG (reference sequence). Deletions cut 4 bases from V and 9 bases from J, with 25 bases between. CDR3 bases: TGTGCCTGGATAGGACGGGAGAGTGCGCGAACCATTTCACCCCTCCACTTT. Amino acids: CAWIGRESARTISPLHF.

The CDR3 reads CASNRVQGTEAFF. DNA of the CDR3: TGTGCCAGCAATCGGGTGCAGGGCACTGAAGCTTTCTTT. The chain uses TRBV6-5 and TRBJ1-1, with D tentatively TRBD1 (5 bases). CDR1 MNHEY and CDR2 SVGAGI come from the germline V gene. CDR3 size: 13 residues. The V and J ends lost 7 bases and 4 bases respectively, with 13 bases between them.

The gene calls are TRBV9 and TRBJ2-1; TRBD1 agrees at 8 bases. The CDR3 is 15 amino acids. V dropped 3 bases and J dropped 8; count of bases not matched to a gene: 10. Germline V gives CDR1 SGDLS, CDR2 YYNGEE. DNA of the CDR3: TGTGCCAGCAGCGAGCAGCGGACAGGGTCCGATGAGCAGTTCTTC. It translates to CASSEQRTGSDEQFF.

The rearrangement links TRBV4-2 to TRBJ2-7, with 11 bases that match TRBD2. Germline CDR1 reads LGHNA; CDR2 reads YNFKEQ. This CDR3 region has 14 residues. The ends lost 4 bases at V and 2 bases at J; junction bases unmatched: 1. The CDR3, as DNA: TGTGCCAGCAGCCCGGGACTAGCGGCCTACGAGCAGTACTTC. This gives the protein CASSPGLAAYEQYF.

V and J are TRBV3-1 (or the pseudogene TRBV3-2) and TRBJ1-5, with D hard to call. The CDR3 loop spans 13 amino acids. V shed 2 bases and J shed 3 bases, with 5 bases lying between them. Germline V lookup: CDR1 LGHDT, CDR2 YNNKEL (reference sequence). The DNA for the CDR3 is TGTGCCAGCAGCCAATCGGTCAATCAGCCCCAGCATTTT. This gives the protein CASSQSVNQPQHF.

This chain connects TRBV5-1 to TRBJ2-3; the match to TRBD2 covers 9 bases. The germline CDR1 and CDR2 sequences are SGHRS and YFSETQ. The length of the CDR3 is 16 residues. With V trimmed by 0 bases and J by 4 bases, 6 bases remained unmatched. Written as DNA, the CDR3 is TGCGCCAGCAGCTTGGTGTCTAGCGGGGTGCCAGATACGCAGTATTTT. It codes for CASSLVSSGVPDTQYF.

This clone was detected once. V gene TRBV6-5 combines with J gene TRBJ1-4; the D is unclear. CDR3 size: 16 residues. Per germline, CDR1 MNHEY and CDR2 SVGAGI. Trimming left V 0 bases short and J 0 bases short, with 8 bases between. The CDR3 loop is CASSYSFTATNEKLFF. In nucleotides, the CDR3 is TGTGCCAGCAGTTACTCATTTACGGCAACTAATGAAAAACTGTTTTTT.

The V call is TRBV14, the J call TRBJ2-2; 9 positions agree with TRBD1. The length of the CDR3 is 16 residues. Germline CDR1 reads SGHDN; CDR2 reads FVKESK. Unmatched junction bases numbered 5, after V lost 1 base and J lost 5 bases. For the CDR3, the DNA is TGTGCCAGCAGCCAAGGGAACAGGGGGCTTACCGGGGAGCTGTTTTTT. Translation: CASSQGNRGLTGELFF.

The chain uses TRBV25-1 and TRBJ2-7; 9 bases line up with TRBD1. V dropped 7 bases and J dropped 3; count of bases not matched to a gene: 4. Looked up from germline, CDR1 is MGHDK and CDR2 is SYGVNS. The CDR3 is made up of 13 amino acids. The CDR3 here is CASTSGQGYEQYF. CDR3 nucleotides: TGTGCCAGCACGTCGGGACAGGGCTACGAGCAGTACTTC.

The chain employs TRBV6-2 or TRBV6-3 and TRBJ2-5; TRBD2 agrees at 12 bases. Per germline, CDR1 MNHEY and CDR2 SVGEGT. The CDR3 contains 17 residues. Trimming removed 5 bases from V and 2 bases from J; junction bases left unmatched: 9. The CDR3 region is CASSPRLAGDGQETQYF. The CDR3 DNA reads TGTGCCAGCAGTCCAAGACTAGCGGGAGATGGTCAAGAGACCCAGTACTTC.